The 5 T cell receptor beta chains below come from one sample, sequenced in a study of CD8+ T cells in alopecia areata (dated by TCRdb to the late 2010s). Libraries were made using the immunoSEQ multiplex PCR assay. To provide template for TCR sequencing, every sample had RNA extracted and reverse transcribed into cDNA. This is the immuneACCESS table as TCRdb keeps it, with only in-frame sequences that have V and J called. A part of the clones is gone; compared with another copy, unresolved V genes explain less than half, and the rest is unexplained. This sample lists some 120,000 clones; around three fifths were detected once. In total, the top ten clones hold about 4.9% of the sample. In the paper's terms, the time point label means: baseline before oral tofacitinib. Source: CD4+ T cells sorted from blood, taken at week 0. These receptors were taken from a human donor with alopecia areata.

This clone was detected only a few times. CDR3 DNA: TGCGCCAGCAGCCCAACAGGGTTAACGACTGAAGCTTTCTTT. Amino acid sequence: CASSPTGLTTEAFF. V is TRBV4-3 and J is TRBJ1-1; possible D gene TRBD1, 6 bases. The V gene lost 4 bases and the J gene lost 5 bases, with 14 bases spanning the gap. This CDR3 has 14 amino acids. The germline CDR1 and CDR2 sequences are LGHNA and YSLEER.

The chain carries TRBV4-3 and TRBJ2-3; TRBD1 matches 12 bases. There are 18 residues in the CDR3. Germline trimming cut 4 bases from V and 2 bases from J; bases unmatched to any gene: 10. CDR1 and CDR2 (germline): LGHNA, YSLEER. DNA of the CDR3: TGCGCCAGCAGCCCGGGACAGGGGGCAGAGGTTTACACAGATACGCAGTATTTT. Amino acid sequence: CASSPGQGAEVYTDTQYF.

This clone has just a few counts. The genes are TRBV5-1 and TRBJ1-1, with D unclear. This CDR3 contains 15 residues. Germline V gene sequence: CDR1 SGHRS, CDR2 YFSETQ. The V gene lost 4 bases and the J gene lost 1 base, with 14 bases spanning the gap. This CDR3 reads CASSPPWTGNTEAFF. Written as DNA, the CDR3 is TGCGCCAGCAGCCCACCCTGGACGGGGAACACTGAAGCTTTCTTT.

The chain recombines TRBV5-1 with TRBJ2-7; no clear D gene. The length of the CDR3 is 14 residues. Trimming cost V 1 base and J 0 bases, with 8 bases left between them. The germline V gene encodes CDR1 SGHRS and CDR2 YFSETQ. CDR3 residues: CASSLLTFSYEQYF. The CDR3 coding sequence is TGCGCCAGCAGCTTGTTGACGTTCTCCTACGAGCAGTACTTC. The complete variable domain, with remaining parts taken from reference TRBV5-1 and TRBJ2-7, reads KAGVTQTPRYLIKTRGQQVTLSCSPISGHRSVSWYQQTPGQGLQFLFEYFSETQRNKGNFPGRFSGRQFSNSRSEMNVSTLELGDSALYLCASSLLTFSYEQYFGPGTRLTVT.

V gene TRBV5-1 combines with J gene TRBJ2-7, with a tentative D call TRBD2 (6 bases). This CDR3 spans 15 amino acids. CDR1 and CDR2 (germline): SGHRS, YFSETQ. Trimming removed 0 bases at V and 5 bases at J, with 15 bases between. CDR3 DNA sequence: TGCGCCAGCAGCTTGGCCGCGGGGTTGCACGACGAGCAGTACTTC. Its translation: CASSLAAGLHDEQYF.